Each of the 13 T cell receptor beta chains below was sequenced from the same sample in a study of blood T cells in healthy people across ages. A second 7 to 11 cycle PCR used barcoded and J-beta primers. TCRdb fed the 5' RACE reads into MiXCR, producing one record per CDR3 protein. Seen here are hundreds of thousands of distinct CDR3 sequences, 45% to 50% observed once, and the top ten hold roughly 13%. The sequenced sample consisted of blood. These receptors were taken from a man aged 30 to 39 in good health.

CDR3 nucleotides: TGTGCCAGCAGTTCCTACGGAGGCGGGGGGGCCCGCACTGAGCAGTTCTTC. Translated, it gives CASSSYGGGGARTEQFF. The gene calls are TRBV28 and TRBJ2-1; 9 bases match TRBD2. Germline V CDR1 and CDR2: MDHEN, SYDVKM. This CDR3 spans 17 amino acids. J gave up 9 bases and V 4 bases, and 16 bases lay outside the gene matches.

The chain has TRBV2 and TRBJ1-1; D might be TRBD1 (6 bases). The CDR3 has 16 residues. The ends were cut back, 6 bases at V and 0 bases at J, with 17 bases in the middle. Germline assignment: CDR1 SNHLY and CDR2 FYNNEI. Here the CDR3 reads CASSRERGRLNTEAFF. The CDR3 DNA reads TGTGCCAGCAGCCGAGAGAGGGGGAGGCTGAACACTGAAGCTTTCTTT.

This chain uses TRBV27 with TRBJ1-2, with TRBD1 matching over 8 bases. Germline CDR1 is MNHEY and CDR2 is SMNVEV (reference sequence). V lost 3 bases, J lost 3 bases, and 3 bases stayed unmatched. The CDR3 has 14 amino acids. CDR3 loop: CASSLRTGYYGYTF. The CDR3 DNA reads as TGTGCCAGCAGTTTGCGGACAGGGTACTATGGCTACACCTTC.

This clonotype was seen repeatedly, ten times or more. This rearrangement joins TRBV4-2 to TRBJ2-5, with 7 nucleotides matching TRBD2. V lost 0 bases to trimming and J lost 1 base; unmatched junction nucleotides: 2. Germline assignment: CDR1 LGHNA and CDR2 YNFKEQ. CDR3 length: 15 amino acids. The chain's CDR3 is CASSQDGTTQETQYF. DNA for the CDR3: TGTGCCAGCAGCCAAGATGGGACTACCCAAGAGACCCAGTACTTC.

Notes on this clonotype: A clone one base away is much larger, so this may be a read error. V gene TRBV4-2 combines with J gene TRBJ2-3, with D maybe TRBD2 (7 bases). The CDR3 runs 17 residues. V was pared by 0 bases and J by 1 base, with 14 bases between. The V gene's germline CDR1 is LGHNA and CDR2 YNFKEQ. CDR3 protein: CASSQDGGAYGTDTQYF. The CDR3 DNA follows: TGTGCCAGCAGCCAAGATGGGGGGGCCTACGGCACAGATACGCAGTATTTT.

This CDR3 is CASSEGQGYYGYTF. Here the CDR3 DNA reads TGCGCCAGCAGCGAGGGACAGGGCTACTATGGCTACACCTTC. The J gene is TRBJ1-2, the V gene TRBV5-1; 9 bases match TRBD1. Germline values: CDR1 SGHRS, CDR2 YFSETQ. The CDR3 is made up of 14 amino acids. V was clipped by 4 bases and J by 3 bases; unmatched bases: 4.

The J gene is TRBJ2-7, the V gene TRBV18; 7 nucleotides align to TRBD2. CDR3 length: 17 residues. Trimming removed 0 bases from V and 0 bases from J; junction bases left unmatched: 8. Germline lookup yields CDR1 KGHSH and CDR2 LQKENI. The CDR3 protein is CASSPPVPSGDSYEQYF. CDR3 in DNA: TGTGCCAGCTCACCACCTGTCCCCAGCGGGGACTCCTACGAGCAGTACTTC.

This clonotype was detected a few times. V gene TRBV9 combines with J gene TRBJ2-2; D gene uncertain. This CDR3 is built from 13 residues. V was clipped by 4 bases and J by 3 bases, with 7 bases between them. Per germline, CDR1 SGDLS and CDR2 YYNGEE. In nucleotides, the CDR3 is TGTGCCAGCAGCCCAAGGGACACCGGGGAGCTGTTTTTT. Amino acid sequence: CASSPRDTGELFF.

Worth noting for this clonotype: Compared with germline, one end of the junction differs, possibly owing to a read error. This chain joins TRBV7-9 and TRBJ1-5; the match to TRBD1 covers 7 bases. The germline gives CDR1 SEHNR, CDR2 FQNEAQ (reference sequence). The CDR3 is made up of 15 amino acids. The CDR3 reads CAGSSFRDSIQPQHF. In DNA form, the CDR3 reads TGTGCCGGCAGCTCGTTCCGGGACAGTATTCAGCCCCAGCATTTT.

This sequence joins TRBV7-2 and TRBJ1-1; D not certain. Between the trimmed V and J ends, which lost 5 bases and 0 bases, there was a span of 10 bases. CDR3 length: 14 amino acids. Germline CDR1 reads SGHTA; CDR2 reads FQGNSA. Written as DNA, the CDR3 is TGTGCCAGCAGCACCAACGTAATGAACACTGAAGCTTTCTTT. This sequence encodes CASSTNVMNTEAFF. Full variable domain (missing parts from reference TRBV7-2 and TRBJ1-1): GAGVSQSPSNKVTEKGKDVELRCDPISGHTALYWYRQSLGQGLEFLIYFQGNSAPDKSGLPSDRFSAERTGGSVSTLTIQRTQQEDSAVYLCASSTNVMNTEAFFGQGTRLTVV.

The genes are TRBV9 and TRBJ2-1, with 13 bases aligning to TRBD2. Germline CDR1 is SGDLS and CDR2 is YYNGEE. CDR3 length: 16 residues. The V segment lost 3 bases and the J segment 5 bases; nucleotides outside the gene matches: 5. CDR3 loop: CASSALGLAGHNEQFF. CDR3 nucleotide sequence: TGTGCCAGCAGCGCCCTGGGACTAGCGGGGCACAATGAGCAGTTCTTC. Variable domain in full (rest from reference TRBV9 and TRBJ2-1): DSGVTQTPKHLITATGQRVTLRCSPRSGDLSVYWYQQSLDQGLQFLIQYYNGEERAKGNILERFSAQQFPDLHSELNLSSLELGDSALYFCASSALGLAGHNEQFFGPGTRLTVL.

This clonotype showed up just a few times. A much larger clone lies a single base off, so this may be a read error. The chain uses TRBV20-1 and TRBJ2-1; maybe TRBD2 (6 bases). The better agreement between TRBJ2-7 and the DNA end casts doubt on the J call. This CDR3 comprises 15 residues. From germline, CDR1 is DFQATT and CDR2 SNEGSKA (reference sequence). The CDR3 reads CSAPTPGLDYNEQYF. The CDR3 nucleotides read TGCAGTGCACCCACCCCGGGACTGGATTACAATGAGCAGTACTTC.

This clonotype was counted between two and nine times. CDR3 sequence: CASSLVWGAYNEQFF. As DNA, the CDR3 is TGTGCCAGCAGCTTGGTATGGGGGGCCTACAATGAGCAGTTCTTC. The chain recombines TRBV5-5 with TRBJ2-1; maybe TRBD2 (6 bases). CDR3 length equals 15 residues. Germline loops: CDR1 SGHKS, CDR2 YYEKEE (reference sequence). The V gene lost 0 bases and the J gene lost 2 bases, with 9 bases spanning the gap.